This note documents a single T cell receptor beta chain sequence. The antigen is unknown. A clone one base away is much larger, so this may be a read error. The PBMCs had their origin in roughly 9.8 ml of fresh peripheral blood. This CDR3 spans 14 amino acids. CDR1 LGHDT and CDR2 YNNKEL come from the germline V gene (reference sequence). This entry comes from a study of Graves' ophthalmopathy and Graves' hyperthyroidism. Overall study context: Peripheral blood was gathered at first diagnosis, ahead of any treatment whatsoever.

Whole-study results and caveats: Among expanded thyroid clonotypes above 0.001 frequency, most also occurred in blood. Its predictions of ophthalmopathy progression gave the model 60% to 71% sensitivity and roughly 72% specificity.

RNA transcripts served as template for amplifying TCR beta CDR3 sequences. The library came from an HTBI-primed first-round RT-PCR and a second-round multiplex PCR. TCRdb fed the multiplex PCR reads into MiXCR, producing one record per CDR3 protein. The sample has roughly 410,000 distinct CDR3 sequences, roughly 14% seen once. The genes are TRBV3-1 and TRBJ1-1; D is perhaps TRBD1 (6 bases). The sample was peripheral blood. This sequence originates from a woman younger than 35 with stable Graves' hyperthyroidism. This chain's CDR3 is CASSQLTGHTEACF. The CDR3 DNA sequence: TGTGCCAGCAGCCAATTGACAGGCCACACTGAAGCTTGCTTT.